This T cell receptor beta chain was documented in a study of blood T cell repertoires in COVID-19. About the study: Italy, Spain and the United States were the sources of the convalescent and acute COVID-19 samples.

The length of the CDR3 is 13 residues. Trimming removed 1 base from V and 2 bases from J, with 9 bases in between. Germline CDR1 SQVTM, CDR2 ANQGSEA. Donors were grouped by their self-reported clinical history. Donors in Cohort 3 who had recovered were those with two negative PCRs, healthcare professional clearance, or resolution of their symptoms. Only in-frame clones appear in the TCRdb table, and some are missing; sequencing was by immunoSEQ multiplex PCR. The profile shows just over 300,000 clones, about nine tenths of them singletons. This clone was found many times. The V and J genes are TRBV29-1 and TRBJ2-7, with D tentatively TRBD1 (6 bases). This sequence originates from a woman between 40 and 55 years old who had recovered from COVID-19. The sequenced sample was PBMCs or T cells enriched from blood (not recorded which). The CDR3 sequence is CSVEGTVPYEQYF. The CDR3, as DNA: TGCAGCGTTGAAGGGACAGTCCCCTACGAGCAGTACTTC.